The entry below gives a single TCR beta chain sequence along with its context. These data originate in a study of blood T cell repertoires in COVID-19. On the study more broadly: Sites in the United States, Italy and Spain provided acute and convalescent COVID-19 samples. T cells, B-cell-depleted T cells, or PBMCs supplied cDNA or gDNA.

In the authors' workflow: How many nucleated cells were present was estimated from reference gene primer amplification. The protocol was immunoSEQ multiplex PCR, while the TCRdb copy is restricted to in-frame clones and leaves out a portion. V, J and clone size reflect that table, while D and trimming were determined from the DNA. In the table there are about 480,000 clones, about 89% of which are singletons. The V and J ends lost 5 bases and 9 bases, in that order; junction bases with no gene match: 14. CDR1 is SGHTA, CDR2 FQGTGA, per germline. This CDR3 contains 16 residues. This clonotype originated in a woman in her 50s with COVID-19, enrolled during active disease. Source material: peripheral blood. This chain joins TRBV7-3 and TRBJ2-1; TRBD1 agrees at 9 bases. Written as DNA, the CDR3 is TGTGCCAGCAGCCCAAGGGGAGGACAGGGGATTGGTGAGCAGTTCTTC. It codes for CASSPRGGQGIGEQFF.